The 21 T cell receptor beta chains reported below all come from one sample, sequenced in a study of graft-versus-host responses after intestinal transplantation. Clones were sequenced by immunoSEQ multiplex PCR, and TCRdb holds only the in-frame ones, with some missing. The profile shows some 110,000 clones, 87% of them singletons. These receptors are not linked to any known antigen. Sequencing was performed on unstimulated CD4+ T cells sorted from spleen or lymph node cells, taken before intestinal transplant. The receptors come from a human donor who received an intestinal transplant.

This clone has a handful of counts. The V call is TRBV7-3, the J call TRBJ1-6, with D hard to call. This CDR3 contains 15 residues. V lost 0 bases, J lost 10 bases, and 13 bases lay in between. Germline V CDR1 and CDR2: SGHTA, FQGTGA. The CDR3, as DNA: TGTGCCAGCAGCTTAACCCACTCCTCGGGGTCACCCCTCCACTTT. Its protein is CASSLTHSSGSPLHF.

This chain links TRBV6-5 with TRBJ1-1; D not resolved. V was shortened by 2 bases and J by 5 bases, with 9 bases between the two germline ends. This CDR3 has 13 amino acids. Germline CDR1 is MNHEY and CDR2 is SVGAGI. The CDR3, as DNA: TGTGCCAGCAGTTACAGATATGCGACTGAAGCTTTCTTT. Protein product: CASSYRYATEAFF.

This chain joins TRBV28 and TRBJ2-1; 9 bases align to TRBD1. The trim removed 6 bases at V and 5 bases at J, leaving 2 bases unmatched. The CDR3 length is 13 residues. Germline CDR1 and CDR2: MDHEN and SYDVKM. The DNA for the CDR3 is TGTGCCAGCAGGTGGACAGGGGACAATGAGCAGTTCTTC. This gives the protein CASRWTGDNEQFF.

This clone is a singleton in its sample. V is TRBV29-1 and J is TRBJ2-3; D call uncertain. This CDR3 region has 14 residues. Trimming removed 5 bases at V and 0 bases at J, with 12 bases between. Looked up from germline, CDR1 is SQVTM and CDR2 is ANQGSEA. The CDR3 region is CSVRRVASTDTQYF. CDR3 sequence (DNA): TGCAGCGTTCGCCGTGTGGCAAGCACAGATACGCAGTATTTT.

The V gene is TRBV6-1, the J gene TRBJ2-3; D not resolved. The germline V gene encodes CDR1 MNHNS and CDR2 SASEGT. V shed 2 bases and J shed 1 base, with 13 bases lying between them. The CDR3 is 16 residues long. The CDR3 loop reads CASSESLGPGTDTQYF. The CDR3 coding sequence is TGTGCCAGCAGTGAATCTTTGGGCCCCGGCACAGATACGCAGTATTTT.

The chain recombines TRBV6-1 with TRBJ1-2, with 10 bases that match TRBD1. This CDR3 contains 14 residues. V shed 7 bases, J shed 3 bases, and the junction held 5 bases outside the gene matches. Germline V lookup: CDR1 MNHNS, CDR2 SASEGT. For the CDR3, the DNA is TGTGCCAGCAACGCCGGGACAGGGGACTATGGCTACACCTTC. Its translation: CASNAGTGDYGYTF.

V is TRBV7-3 and J is TRBJ2-1; maybe TRBD1 (5 bases). Trimming pared 1 base from V and 4 bases from J, leaving 11 bases between. The germline V gene has CDR1 SGHTA and CDR2 FQGTGA. The CDR3 runs 15 residues. CDR3 amino acids: CASSLSSSGYNEQFF. CDR3 bases: TGTGCCAGCAGCTTAAGCTCTTCAGGGTACAATGAGCAGTTCTTC. Full variable domain (remainder filled in from reference TRBV7-3 and TRBJ2-1): GAGVSQTPSNKVTEKGKYVELRCDPISGHTALYWYRQSLGQGPEFLIYFQGTGAADDSGLPNDRFFAVRPEGSVSTLKIQRTERGDSAVYLCASSLSSSGYNEQFFGPGTRLTVL.

The chain has TRBV2 and TRBJ1-1; unclear D gene. From germline, CDR1 is SNHLY and CDR2 FYNNEI. This CDR3 has 13 amino acids. Trimming cost V 1 base and J 5 bases, with 8 bases left between them. CDR3 coding DNA: TGTGCCAGCAGTGAAGGGTTGCGGACTGAAGCTTTCTTT. Its protein is CASSEGLRTEAFF.

The chain joins TRBV19 to TRBJ2-1, with D possibly matching TRBD1 (6 bases). The ends were cut back, 5 bases at V and 4 bases at J, with 12 bases in the middle. The CDR3 sequence is 14 residues long. Germline V lookup: CDR1 LNHDA, CDR2 SQIVND (reference sequence). The CDR3 DNA reads as TGTGCCAGTAGTGCCGGGACACCTTACAATGAGCAGTTCTTC. It codes for CASSAGTPYNEQFF.

The rearrangement joins TRBV5-6 to TRBJ1-1, with 8 bases lining up with TRBD1. The CDR3 has 15 amino acids. With 4 bases clipped from V and 1 base from J, the junction kept 6 bases outside the gene matches. Germline CDR1 is SGHDT and CDR2 is YYEEEE. The CDR3 here is CASSRTGFRNTEAFF. The CDR3 DNA reads TGTGCCAGCAGCCGGACAGGGTTTAGGAACACTGAAGCTTTCTTT.

The chain joins TRBV21-1 to TRBJ2-1; the D call of TRBD2 is as the table states it, not checked on the DNA. TRBV21-1 is marked as a pseudogene. This CDR3 is 17 amino acids long. This CDR3 reads CASKTLAGTHSYNEQFF. The CDR3 DNA reads as TGTGCCAGCAAGACCCTAGCGGGAACTCACTCCTACAATGAGCAGTTCTTC.

CDR3 amino acids: CASSPPGQLQETQYF. CDR3 in DNA: TGTGCCAGCTCACCACCGGGACAGCTACAAGAGACCCAGTACTTC. The V and J genes are TRBV18 and TRBJ2-5; 7 bases agree with TRBD1. Germline V gives CDR1 KGHSH, CDR2 LQKENI. The CDR3 has 15 residues. V gave up 0 bases and J gave up 2 bases; unmatched junction bases: 3.

The chain links TRBV30 to TRBJ2-4; 7 nucleotides line up with TRBD1. V was pared by 2 bases and J by 1 base, with 5 bases of the junction left unmatched. The CDR3 sequence is 15 residues long. Germline V gene data show CDR1 as GTSNPN and CDR2 as SVGIG (reference sequence). The CDR3 protein is CAWSTGAPAKNIQYF. CDR3 nucleotide sequence: TGTGCCTGGAGTACAGGGGCCCCCGCCAAAAACATTCAGTACTTC.

The chain has TRBV5-1 and TRBJ2-1, with 9 bases lining up with TRBD2. This CDR3 spans 15 amino acids. Trimming cost V 3 bases and J 9 bases; bases outside gene matches: 10. Germline CDR1 and CDR2: SGHRS and YFSETQ. The CDR3 region has the DNA TGCGCCAGCAGCTCGCCGGGACTAGCAAGTGGTGAGCAGTTCTTC. Translating gives CASSSPGLASGEQFF.

This clone was detected only once. V usage is TRBV6-5 and J usage is TRBJ2-2, with unresolved D. Germline CDR1 reads MNHEY; CDR2 reads SVGAGI. The CDR3 has 13 amino acids. Trimming removed 7 bases at V and 5 bases at J, with 11 bases between. This CDR3 reads CASTPQYTGELFF. The CDR3 bases are TGTGCCAGCACCCCACAGTATACCGGGGAGCTGTTTTTT.

There are a few counts of this clone. V is TRBV7-3 and J is TRBJ2-7; TRBD2 matches at 8 bases. The CDR3 extends over 13 amino acids. Germline V gene sequence: CDR1 SGHTA, CDR2 FQGTGA. J gave up 6 bases and V 5 bases, and 6 bases lay outside the gene matches. The CDR3 loop is CASSPYAGGEQYF. CDR3 bases: TGTGCCAGCAGCCCTTATGCGGGGGGCGAGCAGTACTTC.

The chain has TRBV6-7 and TRBJ2-7; 8 nucleotides align to TRBD1. TRBV6-7 is an ORF; its function is uncertain. After removal of 6 bases from V and 0 bases from J, the junction contained 7 bases not matched to a gene. The CDR3 loop spans 15 amino acids. The CDR3: CASRSTGADSYEQYF. The CDR3, as DNA: TGTGCCAGCAGGTCGACAGGGGCAGACTCCTACGAGCAGTACTTC.

The CDR3 is CASSGRNLNQPQHF. CDR3 coding DNA: TGTGCCAGCAGTGGACGGAACCTAAATCAGCCCCAGCATTTT. The V gene is TRBV6-6, the J gene TRBJ1-5, with unresolved D. This CDR3 is 14 amino acids long. The ends were cut back, 5 bases at V and 4 bases at J, with 12 bases in the middle. Germline V gene lookup returns CDR1 MNHNY and CDR2 SVGAGI (reference sequence).

The chain employs TRBV9 and TRBJ1-5; D call uncertain. The ends were cut back, 0 bases at V and 7 bases at J, with 8 bases in the middle. The CDR3 runs to 13 residues. CDR1 SGDLS and CDR2 YYNGEE come from the germline V gene. CDR3 amino acids: CASSVAIGQPQHF. DNA for the CDR3: TGTGCCAGCAGCGTAGCTATCGGGCAGCCCCAGCATTTT. Full variable domain (rest looked up from reference TRBV9 and TRBJ1-5): DSGVTQTPKHLITATGQRVTLRCSPRSGDLSVYWYQQSLDQGLQFLIQYYNGEERAKGNILERFSAQQFPDLHSELNLSSLELGDSALYFCASSVAIGQPQHFGDGTRLSIL.

The CDR3 loop reads CAWYPSNGRGELFF. In nucleotides, the CDR3 is TGTGCCTGGTACCCCTCAAATGGACGCGGGGAGCTGTTTTTT. The chain couples TRBV30 to TRBJ2-2; D call uncertain. Germline CDR1 GTSNPN, CDR2 SVGIG (reference sequence). V lost 5 bases and J 7 bases, leaving 17 bases between the germline ends. This CDR3 spans 14 amino acids.

This chain joins TRBV19 and TRBJ1-2; 9 bases agree with TRBD1. The CDR3 has 15 amino acids. Germline V gene sequence: CDR1 LNHDA, CDR2 SQIVND (reference sequence). The V and J ends lost 5 bases and 2 bases, in that order; junction bases with no gene match: 6. The CDR3 loop is CASSSPGTGNYGYTF. The CDR3 bases are TGTGCCAGTAGTTCCCCCGGGACAGGGAACTATGGCTACACCTTC.